The sequence of this T cell receptor (beta chain) was determined in a study of shared clonotypes between healthy human individuals. Several immunoSEQ plates held equal portions of the genomic DNA taken from each subset. The repertoire was sequenced with immunoSEQ multiplex PCR; TCRdb's copy has only in-frame clones and lacks some. The sample has some 740,000 clones; 80% to 95% are singletons. Cells designated naive CD8 were CD45RO-negative and were positively selected for CCR7, with terminally differentiated effector memory CD45RA+ cells excluded. Donors comprised healthy HIV-negative adults lacking recent acute infections or vaccinations. V was clipped by 1 base and J by 3 bases, with 15 bases between them. CDR3 length equals 16 residues. The V gene's germline CDR1 is SEHNR and CDR2 FQNEAQ (reference sequence).

V and J are TRBV7-9 and TRBJ1-1; a weak D match, TRBD1 (5 bases). The sample was naive CD8+ T cells sorted from blood. This receptor was obtained from a man aged 25-45 years in good health. As DNA, the CDR3 is TGTGCCAGCAGCTTAGGTTGGGGCAGGCAGGACACTGAAGCTTTCTTT. Encoded protein: CASSLGWGRQDTEAFF.